Shown below are 26 T cell receptor beta chains from a single sample sequenced in a study of human T cells and chemical hapten exposure (dated by TCRdb to the early 2020s). The sample's time point label is to be understood as: pre-sensitization, week 0. Reading the label with the study, this specimen's treatment or condition is: therapeutic diphenylcyclopropenone sensitization with weekly scalp DPC. The library was prepared using RACE. Sequenced on a NextSeq 500. The public reads were reanalyzed by TCRdb: fastp trimming at Q25, MiXCR alignment, in-frame beta chains only. When rows share a CDR3 protein, they turn into one entry using the most common DNA and genes. In all, the sample holds 100,000 to 150,000 distinct CDR3 sequences, and approximately 13% of those were seen once. The ten largest clones capture roughly 3.1% of the sample. Sequenced here: whole blood, sampled in connection with sensitization to the hapten diphenylcyclopropenone (DPC). The receptors shown here come from a woman aged 18 to 35 with alopecia areata. Some clones in this sample may be carry-over from other donors' samples.

This clonotype has just a few counts. V and J are TRBV4-3 and TRBJ2-1; 9 positions match TRBD2. Germline V gene lookup returns CDR1 LGHNA and CDR2 YSLEER. Trimming took 5 bases from V and 6 from J; bases not matched to a gene: 11. The CDR3 is 16 residues long. The CDR3 nucleotides are TGCGCCAGCAGCGAAGCCTGGGCGGGGGGGCTCAATGAGCAGTTCTTC. The encoded protein is CASSEAWAGGLNEQFF.

The CDR3 DNA is TGTGCCAGCAGTTTTAGTATCCGGAGCCCGAACACCGGGGAGCTGTTTTTT. Protein sequence: CASSFSIRSPNTGELFF. The gene calls are TRBV28 and TRBJ2-2; the D is unclear. The germline CDR1 and CDR2 sequences are MDHEN and SYDVKM. The CDR3 is 17 amino acids. Between the trimmed V and J ends, which lost 3 bases and 0 bases, there was a span of 14 bases.

This clonotype turned up a few times. This rearrangement joins TRBV11-2 to TRBJ2-3; D might be TRBD2 (5 bases). The germline V gene has CDR1 SGHAT and CDR2 FQNNGV. This CDR3 comprises 15 residues. Between the trimmed V and J ends, which lost 5 bases and 6 bases, there was a span of 18 bases. The CDR3 DNA follows: TGTGCCAGCAGCCTGCGGGCGGCCAGTGGCGATACGCAGTATTTT. It translates to CASSLRAASGDTQYF.

The table lists this clonotype with many counts. V usage is TRBV7-9 and J usage is TRBJ2-7, with 13 nucleotides matching TRBD2. There are 15 residues in the CDR3. The trim removed 8 bases at V and 1 base at J, leaving 5 bases unmatched. CDR1 SEHNR and CDR2 FQNEAQ come from the germline V gene (reference sequence). The CDR3 spells CASGKTSGGSYEQYF. In nucleotides, the CDR3 is TGTGCCAGCGGTAAGACTAGCGGGGGGTCCTACGAGCAGTACTTC.

This clonotype was detected ten times or more. The V and J genes are TRBV5-1 and TRBJ2-2; possibly TRBD1 for D (6 bases). V was cut by 4 bases and J by 4 bases, with 11 bases left in between. Germline CDR1 is SGHRS and CDR2 is YFSETQ. The CDR3 is 14 residues long. The CDR3 bases are TGCGCCAGCAGCCGACAGGATATCACCGGGGAGCTGTTTTTT. Amino acids: CASSRQDITGELFF.

This clonotype was observed at least ten times. This chain uses TRBV12-3 or TRBV12-4 with TRBJ1-3, with D unresolved. V shed 6 bases and J shed 1 base, with 10 bases lying between them. The CDR3 has 14 residues. The CDR3 region is CASSWSSSGNTIYF. CDR3 DNA sequence: TGTGCCAGCAGCTGGTCTAGTTCTGGAAACACCATATATTTT.

This clonotype was counted many times. CDR3: CASSFGQGLMNTEAFF. The CDR3 nucleotides are TGTGCCAGCAGTTTCGGACAGGGCCTCATGAACACTGAAGCTTTCTTT. The rearrangement links TRBV6-6 to TRBJ1-1, with 8 nucleotides matching TRBD1. Germline V gives CDR1 MNHNY, CDR2 SVGAGI (reference sequence). The CDR3 is 16 residues long. The J segment lost 0 bases and the V segment lost 4 bases, leaving 7 bases of the junction unmatched.

V usage is TRBV20-1 and J usage is TRBJ2-3; D call uncertain. There are 14 residues in the CDR3. CDR1 and CDR2 (germline): DFQATT, SNEGSKA (reference sequence). V lost 0 bases to trimming and J lost 2 bases, with 9 bases between them. CDR3 in amino acids: CSARDGVHTDTQYF. CDR3 nucleotides: TGCAGTGCTAGAGATGGGGTACACACAGATACGCAGTATTTT.

Many counts were recorded for this clonotype. V is TRBV6-2 or TRBV6-3 and J is TRBJ2-7, with no clear D. This CDR3 has 11 residues. Looked up from germline, CDR1 is MNHEY and CDR2 is SVGEGT. The V end lost 7 bases, the J end lost 0 bases, and 4 bases lay between the germline ends. DNA for the CDR3: TGTGCCAGCACTCACTCCTACGAGCAGTACTTC. Amino acids: CASTHSYEQYF.

CDR3 DNA sequence: TGTGCCAGCAGTTTCGACAGGGGAAACACTGAAGCTTTCTTT. Translation: CASSFDRGNTEAFF. The V gene is TRBV27, the J gene TRBJ1-1; TRBD1 matches at 8 bases. The CDR3 is made up of 14 amino acids. With 3 bases clipped from V and 2 bases from J, the junction kept 2 bases outside the gene matches. The germline V gene encodes CDR1 MNHEY and CDR2 SMNVEV (reference sequence).

This clonotype has just a few counts. The chain couples TRBV11-3 to TRBJ2-3, with 10 positions matching TRBD2. Germline trimming cut 4 bases from V and 3 bases from J; bases unmatched to any gene: 7. This CDR3 is 16 amino acids long. The germline V gene has CDR1 SGHNT and CDR2 YENEEA. CDR3 bases: TGTGCCAGCAGCTCCCGGACTAGCGGAGGAACAGATACGCAGTATTTT. This sequence encodes CASSSRTSGGTDTQYF.

This clonotype was seen a few times. The chain links TRBV18 to TRBJ2-7, with 8 bases lining up with TRBD1. The V and J ends lost 6 bases and 2 bases, in that order; junction bases with no gene match: 6. Per germline, CDR1 KGHSH and CDR2 LQKENI. The CDR3 consists of 14 residues. CDR3 amino acids: CASSDRGFPYEQYF. The CDR3 nucleotides are TGTGCCAGCTCCGACAGGGGATTCCCCTACGAGCAGTACTTC.

In the case of this clonotype: This clone may be a read error of a much larger clone one base away. The chain carries TRBV25-1 and TRBJ2-7, with D maybe TRBD1 (6 bases). Germline assignment: CDR1 MGHDK and CDR2 SYGVNS. Between the trimmed V and J ends, which lost 7 bases and 8 bases, there was a span of 24 bases. This CDR3 spans 15 amino acids. The CDR3 loop reads CASKGSGHGDVKQYF. The CDR3 bases are TGTGCCAGCAAGGGGTCGGGACACGGAGATGTAAAGCAGTACTTC.

This clonotype was seen only a few times. The chain carries TRBV2 and TRBJ2-7; 13 bases agree with TRBD2. The germline V gene has CDR1 SNHLY and CDR2 FYNNEI. V was clipped by 4 bases and J by 5 bases; unmatched bases: 5. This CDR3 is built from 15 residues. As DNA, the CDR3 is TGTGCCAGCAGTGGACTAGCGGGGGGAAAGGACGAGCAGTACTTC. Encoded protein: CASSGLAGGKDEQYF.

This clonotype was picked up a small number of times. The CDR3 reads CASSSLAQGLKETQYF. The CDR3 nucleotides read TGTGCCAGCAGTTCGCTTGCCCAGGGGCTAAAAGAGACCCAGTACTTC. The chain joins TRBV28 to TRBJ2-5; possible D gene TRBD1, 6 bases. V gave up 4 bases and J gave up 3 bases, with 18 bases separating them. Germline CDR1 MDHEN, CDR2 SYDVKM. This CDR3 contains 16 residues.

The chain uses TRBV20-1 and TRBJ1-2, with TRBD1 matching 10 bases. CDR1 is DFQATT, CDR2 SNEGSKA, per germline (reference sequence). V was clipped by 5 bases and J by 12 bases; unmatched bases: 9. The CDR3 runs to 12 residues. The CDR3 spells CSALGDRGGHTF. The CDR3 DNA reads TGCAGTGCTTTGGGGGACAGGGGCGGCCACACCTTC.

This clonotype was counted at least ten times. The genes are TRBV6-1 and TRBJ2-5; possibly TRBD1 for D (6 bases). Trimming removed 4 bases at V and 1 base at J, with 13 bases between. This CDR3 spans 15 amino acids. The germline V gene encodes CDR1 MNHNS and CDR2 SASEGT. In DNA, the CDR3 is TGTGCCAGCAGTGCCTTCACAGGGACCCAAGAGACCCAGTACTTC. Protein: CASSAFTGTQETQYF.

The chain joins TRBV18 to TRBJ2-2, with D unclear. This CDR3 spans 14 amino acids. Trimming took off 1 base at V and 3 bases at J, with 6 bases between the two ends. Germline CDR1 and CDR2: KGHSH and LQKENI. CDR3 residues: CASSPQGYTGELFF. The CDR3, as DNA: TGTGCCAGCTCACCACAGGGATACACCGGGGAGCTGTTTTTT. Supplemented by reference TRBV18 and TRBJ2-2, the full variable domain reads NAGVMQNPRHLVRRRGQEARLRCSPMKGHSHVYWYRQLPEEGLKFMVYLQKENIIDESGMPKERFSAEFPKEGPSILRIQQVVRGDSAAYFCASSPQGYTGELFFGEGSRLTVL.

The chain links TRBV9 to TRBJ1-3, with D possibly matching TRBD1 (5 bases). Germline CDR1 and CDR2: SGDLS and YYNGEE. Trimming shortened V by 6 bases and J by 4 bases, and 23 bases separated the two germline ends. The CDR3 consists of 17 residues. The CDR3 loop is CASTARDFINPGNTIYF. In nucleotides, the CDR3 is TGTGCCAGCACCGCCCGGGACTTCATCAATCCCGGAAACACCATATATTTT.

This clonotype was counted many times. The DNA of the CDR3 is TGTGCCAGCAGTTTACTGCCGACGCCCCAGCATTTT. Residues: CASSLLPTPQHF. The V call is TRBV12-3 or TRBV12-4, the J call TRBJ1-5, with D uncertain. Trimming stripped 2 bases from V and 9 bases from J, with 8 bases between. This CDR3 is 12 amino acids long.

The chain carries TRBV20-1 and TRBJ1-1; possible D gene TRBD1, 5 bases. Trimming shortened V by 3 bases and J by 1 base, and 15 bases separated the two germline ends. Germline lookup yields CDR1 DFQATT and CDR2 SNEGSKA (reference sequence). The CDR3 is made up of 15 amino acids. CDR3 nucleotides: TGCAGTGCTAGTTCTAGTATTCAGGGGAACACTGAAGCTTTCTTT. This encodes CSASSSIQGNTEAFF.

This clonotype was counted between two and nine times. The rearrangement uses TRBV4-3 and TRBJ1-6, with D possibly matching TRBD1 (5 bases). From germline, CDR1 is LGHNA and CDR2 YSLEER. The CDR3 is 15 amino acids. The germline V and J ends were trimmed by 1 base and 7 bases, with 11 bases remaining between them. CDR3: CASSQGRRGNSPLHF. CDR3 nucleotides: TGCGCCAGCAGCCAAGGGCGGAGGGGCAATTCACCCCTCCACTTT.

At least ten counts were recorded for this clonotype. The chain couples TRBV7-2 to TRBJ1-1, with D unclear. This CDR3 region has 14 residues. Per germline, CDR1 SGHTA and CDR2 FQGNSA. V shed 4 bases and J shed 2 bases, with 11 bases lying between them. The CDR3 sequence is CASSWRTANTEAFF. Here the CDR3 DNA reads TGTGCCAGCAGCTGGAGGACCGCTAACACTGAAGCTTTCTTT.

The chain combines TRBV6-2 or TRBV6-3 with TRBJ2-5; the D gene is possibly TRBD2 (6 bases). Germline CDR1 reads MNHEY; CDR2 reads SVGEGT. V was pared by 10 bases and J by 3 bases, with 21 bases between. This CDR3 comprises 15 residues. The CDR3 DNA is TGTGCCACCGCCACCCCCCGGGGGATGGAAGAGACCCAGTACTTC. It specifies CATATPRGMEETQYF.

This chain connects TRBV29-1 to TRBJ1-1, with a weak D call TRBD1 (5 bases). Trimming removed 3 bases from V and 4 bases from J, with 6 bases in between. This CDR3 region has 11 residues. Germline-derived CDR1 and CDR2 are SQVTM and ANQGSEA. The CDR3 DNA sequence: TGCAGCGTTGAGGGGGGCACTGAAGCTTTCTTT. This sequence encodes CSVEGGTEAFF.

The chain has TRBV7-8 and TRBJ2-3; D remains unclear. CDR1 is SGHVS, CDR2 FQNEAQ, per germline. Trimming stripped 3 bases from V and 0 bases from J, with 4 bases between. This CDR3 region has 13 residues. The CDR3 reads CASSFPSTDTQYF. The DNA of the CDR3 is TGTGCCAGCAGCTTCCCTAGCACAGATACGCAGTATTTT.